These T cell receptor beta chains were read from a single sample in a study of T cell clonotyping in hematopoietic cell transplantation. Method: immunoSEQ multiplex PCR; TCRdb's copy keeps in-frame clones and lacks some. The sample carries about 44,000 clones, 85% to 95% recorded once. Specimen: peripheral blood mononuclear cells. These receptor sequences come from a woman in her 50s in good health. Some clones in this sample may be carry-over from other donors' samples. The CDR3 runs from the conserved cysteine through the conserved F or W.

v_gene	j_gene	CDR3aa
TRBV7-2	TRBJ1-1	CASSLERGTEAFF
TRBV19	TRBJ1-3	CASSIGGTGNTIYF
TRBV19	TRBJ2-1	CASNLLDSGENEQFF
TRBV9	TRBJ1-6	CASSAGDSWENSPLHF
TRBV19	TRBJ2-6	CASTLGPGANVLTF
TRBV11-2	TRBJ1-6	CASSPSQGLISPTLHF
TRBV30	TRBJ1-1	CAWSVGSWDTEAFF
TRBV4-3	TRBJ1-3	CASSQDERENTIYF
TRBV28	TRBJ2-7	CASRELGQFYEQYF
TRBV6-5	TRBJ2-7	CASSSGTGSYEQYF
TRBV7-8	TRBJ2-5	CASTGLGLAGFGAQYF
TRBV19	TRBJ1-3	CASSINSGNTIYF
TRBV6-6	TRBJ1-2	CASSYSGGNYGYTF
TRBV11-3	TRBJ2-1	CASNPFSGHSSYNEQFF
TRBV19	TRBJ2-1	CASSWGGEGEQFF
TRBV2	TRBJ2-5	CASSRGGDPQETQYF
TRBV7-9	TRBJ2-3	CASSLRLAVSTDTQYF
TRBV5-6	TRBJ2-7	CASSLPRGQGGQVPWEQYF
TRBV5-1	TRBJ1-2	CASSLDKGRGRNYGYTF